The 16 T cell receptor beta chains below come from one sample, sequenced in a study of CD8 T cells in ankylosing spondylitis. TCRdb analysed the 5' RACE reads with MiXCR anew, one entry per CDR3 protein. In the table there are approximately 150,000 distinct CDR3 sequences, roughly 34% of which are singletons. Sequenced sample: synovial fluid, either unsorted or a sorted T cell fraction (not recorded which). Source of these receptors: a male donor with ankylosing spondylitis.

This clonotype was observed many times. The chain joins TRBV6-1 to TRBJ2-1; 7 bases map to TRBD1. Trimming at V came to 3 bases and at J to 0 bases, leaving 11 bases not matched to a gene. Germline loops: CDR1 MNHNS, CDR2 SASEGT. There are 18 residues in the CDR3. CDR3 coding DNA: TGTGCCAGCAGTGAGAGAGTCAGACAGGGTAGCTCCTACAATGAGCAGTTCTTC. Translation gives CASSERVRQGSSYNEQFF.

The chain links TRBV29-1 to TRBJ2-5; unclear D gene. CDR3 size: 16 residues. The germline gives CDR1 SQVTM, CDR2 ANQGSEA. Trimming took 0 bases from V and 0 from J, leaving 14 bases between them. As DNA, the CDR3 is TGCAGCGTTGAAGAACTCCCCCTGAGATACCAAGAGACCCAGTACTTC. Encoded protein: CSVEELPLRYQETQYF.

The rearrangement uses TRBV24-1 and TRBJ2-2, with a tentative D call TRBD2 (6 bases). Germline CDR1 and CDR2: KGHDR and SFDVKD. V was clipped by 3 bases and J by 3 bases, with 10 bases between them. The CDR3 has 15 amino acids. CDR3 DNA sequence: TGTGCCACCAGTGATCCCCGACTAGACACCGGGGAGCTGTTTTTT. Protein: CATSDPRLDTGELFF.

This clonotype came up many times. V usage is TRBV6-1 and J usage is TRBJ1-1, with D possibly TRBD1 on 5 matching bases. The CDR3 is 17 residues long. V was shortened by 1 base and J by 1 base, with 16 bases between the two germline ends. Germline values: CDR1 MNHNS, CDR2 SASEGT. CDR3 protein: CASSEGWGRQGNTEAFF. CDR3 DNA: TGTGCCAGCAGTGAAGGGTGGGGTCGGCAGGGGAACACTGAAGCTTTCTTT.

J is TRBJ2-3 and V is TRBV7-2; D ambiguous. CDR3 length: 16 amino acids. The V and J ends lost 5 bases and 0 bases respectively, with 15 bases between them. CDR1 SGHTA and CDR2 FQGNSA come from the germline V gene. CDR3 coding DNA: TGTGCCAGCAGCCCCCGTTTACGAACTAGCACAGATACGCAGTATTTT. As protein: CASSPRLRTSTDTQYF. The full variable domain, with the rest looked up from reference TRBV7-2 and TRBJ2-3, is GAGVSQSPSNKVTEKGKDVELRCDPISGHTALYWYRQSLGQGLEFLIYFQGNSAPDKSGLPSDRFSAERTGGSVSTLTIQRTQQEDSAVYLCASSPRLRTSTDTQYFGPGTRLTVL.

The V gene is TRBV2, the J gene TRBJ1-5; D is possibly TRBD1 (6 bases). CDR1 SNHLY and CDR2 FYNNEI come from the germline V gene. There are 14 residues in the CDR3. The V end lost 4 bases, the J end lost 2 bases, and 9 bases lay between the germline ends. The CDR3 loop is CASSGGLGNQPQHF. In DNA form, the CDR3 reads TGTGCCAGCAGTGGGGGGCTGGGCAATCAGCCCCAGCATTTT.

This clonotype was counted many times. CDR3 residues: CSANYGVGYEQYF. The DNA for the CDR3 is TGCAGCGCAAATTACGGAGTTGGGTACGAGCAGTACTTC. The chain combines TRBV29-1 with TRBJ2-7; D is undetermined. CDR3 length: 13 amino acids. The V and J ends lost 7 bases and 4 bases respectively, with 17 bases between them. In germline, CDR1 is SQVTM, CDR2 ANQGSEA.

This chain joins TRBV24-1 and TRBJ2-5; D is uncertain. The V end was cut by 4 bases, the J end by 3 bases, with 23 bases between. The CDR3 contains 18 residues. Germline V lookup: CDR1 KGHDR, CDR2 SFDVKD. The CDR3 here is CATSDPATAGTPEETQYF. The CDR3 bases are TGTGCCACCAGTGACCCCGCCACGGCAGGCACACCCGAAGAGACCCAGTACTTC.

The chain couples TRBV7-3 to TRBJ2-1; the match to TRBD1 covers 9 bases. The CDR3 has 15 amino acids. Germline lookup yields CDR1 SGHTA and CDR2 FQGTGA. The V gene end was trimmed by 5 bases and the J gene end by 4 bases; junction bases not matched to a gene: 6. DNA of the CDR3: TGTGCCAGCAGCCCCGGGACAGGGCAATACAATGAGCAGTTCTTC. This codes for CASSPGTGQYNEQFF. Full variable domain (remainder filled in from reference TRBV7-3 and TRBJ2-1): GAGVSQTPSNKVTEKGKYVELRCDPISGHTALYWYRQSLGQGPEFLIYFQGTGAADDSGLPNDRFFAVRPEGSVSTLKIQRTERGDSAVYLCASSPGTGQYNEQFFGPGTRLTVL.

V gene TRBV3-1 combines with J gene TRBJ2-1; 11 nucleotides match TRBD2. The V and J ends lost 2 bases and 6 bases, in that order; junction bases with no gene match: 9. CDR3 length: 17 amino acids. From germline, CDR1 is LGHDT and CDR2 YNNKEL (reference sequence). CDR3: CASSQRPLAGGRNEQFF. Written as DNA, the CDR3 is TGTGCCAGCAGCCAAAGGCCCCTAGCGGGGGGCCGCAATGAGCAGTTCTTC.

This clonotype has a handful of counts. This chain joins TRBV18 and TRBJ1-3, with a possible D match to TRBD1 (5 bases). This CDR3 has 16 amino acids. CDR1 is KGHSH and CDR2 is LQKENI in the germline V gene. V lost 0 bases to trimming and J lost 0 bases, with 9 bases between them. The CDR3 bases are TGTGCCAGCTCACCACCCGGGGCCCTCTCTGGAAACACCATATATTTT. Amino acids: CASSPPGALSGNTIYF.

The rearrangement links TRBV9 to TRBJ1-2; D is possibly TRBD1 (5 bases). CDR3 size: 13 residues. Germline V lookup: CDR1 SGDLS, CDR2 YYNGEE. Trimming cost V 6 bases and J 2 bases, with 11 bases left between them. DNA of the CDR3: TGTGCCAGCACACCGCGACAGAACTATGGCTACACCTTC. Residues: CASTPRQNYGYTF.

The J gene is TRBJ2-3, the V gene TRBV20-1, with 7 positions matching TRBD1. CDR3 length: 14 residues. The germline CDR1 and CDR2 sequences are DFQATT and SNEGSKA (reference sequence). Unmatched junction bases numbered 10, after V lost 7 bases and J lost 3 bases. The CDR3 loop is CSVGQIRRTDTQYF. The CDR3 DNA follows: TGCAGTGTGGGACAGATCCGTCGAACAGATACGCAGTATTTT.

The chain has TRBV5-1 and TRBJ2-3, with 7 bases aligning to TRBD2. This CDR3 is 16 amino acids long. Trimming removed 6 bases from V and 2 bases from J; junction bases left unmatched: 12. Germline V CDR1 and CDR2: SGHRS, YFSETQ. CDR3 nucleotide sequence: TGCGCCAGCACCAAGGCGGGGGACTACCTCACAGATACGCAGTATTTT. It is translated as CASTKAGDYLTDTQYF.

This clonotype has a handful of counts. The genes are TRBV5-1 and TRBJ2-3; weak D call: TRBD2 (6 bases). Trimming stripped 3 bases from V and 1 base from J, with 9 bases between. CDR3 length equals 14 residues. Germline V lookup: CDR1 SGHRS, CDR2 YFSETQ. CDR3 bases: TGCGCCAGCAGCTCGGGAGCGCGCACAGATACGCAGTATTTT. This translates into CASSSGARTDTQYF.

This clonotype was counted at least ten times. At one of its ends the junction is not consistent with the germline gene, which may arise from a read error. Here the CDR3 reads CASSPRTGGTDTQYF. CDR3 in DNA: TGTGCCAGCAGCCCACGAACGGGGGGCACAGATACGCAGTATTTT. The V gene is TRBV5-1, the J gene TRBJ2-3; a possible D gene is TRBD2 (6 bases). Germline CDR1 reads SGHRS; CDR2 reads YFSETQ. CDR3 length: 15 residues. Using reference TRBV5-1 and TRBJ2-3 for the parts outside the CDR3, the full variable domain is KAGVTQTPRYLIKTRGQQVTLSCSPISGHRSVSWYQQTPGQGLQFLFEYFSETQRNKGNFPGRFSGRQFSNSRSEMNVSTLELGDSALYLCASSPRTGGTDTQYFGPGTRLTVL.